The clone carrying this T cell receptor (beta chain) was counted many times. The data were obtained in a study of response to subunit inactivated influenza vaccine. One entry per CDR3 protein, called by TCRdb with MiXCR from the RT-PCR reads. In the table there are about 570,000 distinct CDR3 sequences, roughly 12% of which are singletons. Trimming at V came to 6 bases and at J to 4 bases, leaving 3 bases not matched to a gene. This CDR3 is 14 amino acids long. Germline lookup yields CDR1 MDHEN and CDR2 SYDVKM. The same sample was also studied in work on T cells expressing NK-cell markers. That source notes: TCR beta libraries carry UMIs added by 5'RACE template switching. The study drew TCR beta repertoires from sorted CD3+CD56+NKG2C+, CD3+CD56+NKG2C- and CD3+CD56-NKG2C+ T cells. T cells sorted in several experiments were restricted to alpha-beta TCR T cells by an anti-gamma-delta TCR antibody. Six or seven donors had dominant NKG2C+ clonotypes that comprised about 1.0-7.0% of their CD8+ T cells.

Sequenced here: PBMCs from blood, sampled on the day of vaccination. The sequence derives from a man aged 45 to 65 who received an inactivated influenza vaccine. This chain connects TRBV28 to TRBJ2-4; 10 bases agree with TRBD1. CDR3 DNA: TGTGCCAGCAGCCAGGGACAGGGGAAAAACATTCAGTACTTC. This sequence encodes CASSQGQGKNIQYF.